This section outlines one T cell receptor (beta chain) sequence together with its context. The target antigen is unknown. The data were obtained in a study of CD4 T cells in relation to SARS-CoV-2 and coronaviruses. Study in general: ViraFEST: roughly 10-day antigen culture of PBMCs, then TCR beta CDR3 sequencing. Negative control cultures got HIV-1 Nef peptides or no peptide.

Produced via immunoSEQ multiplex PCR; TCRdb's table is partial and in-frame only. This sample has around 20,000 clones, with 60% to 80% found just once. Regarding the study as a whole: In approximately 71% of donors, memory CD4+ clonotypes crossrecognized SARS-CoV-2 and at least one common cold coronavirus spike.

Germline CDR1 and CDR2: SGDLS and YYNGEE. The CDR3 sequence is 16 residues long. Trimming cost V 0 bases and J 5 bases; bases outside gene matches: 6. Unexposed donor CD4+ T cells date from 2011-2018, before the COVID-19 pandemic. After ten to eleven days of culture, CD4+ T cells were isolated. Source material: CD4+ T cells from PBMCs, cultured in vitro. The V and J genes are TRBV9 and TRBJ2-1; 9 bases agree with TRBD2. The sequence derives from a human donor in good health. The CDR3 sequence: CASSVESSGNHNEQFF. CDR3 bases: TGTGCCAGCAGCGTAGAGTCTAGCGGGAATCACAATGAGCAGTTCTTC. The whole variable domain, remainder taken from reference TRBV9 and TRBJ2-1, is DSGVTQTPKHLITATGQRVTLRCSPRSGDLSVYWYQQSLDQGLQFLIQYYNGEERAKGNILERFSAQQFPDLHSELNLSSLELGDSALYFCASSVESSGNHNEQFFGPGTRLTVL.